Included here is one TCR beta chain sequence, with context. Its matching antigen is unknown. This record comes from a study of cytomegalovirus exposure and HLA in healthy donors. Study as a whole: From HLA-typed donors, an early data release held roughly 89 million unique TCRs. Study-wide findings and caveats: Later findings reportedly placed an Asian-associated ancestry cluster below the roughly 660-donor mean for N-insertions.

The PCR had 60 Vbeta and 13 Jbeta primers. TCRdb keeps only in-frame clones here, not all; method: immunoSEQ multiplex PCR. The sample has 100,000 or so clones; 60% to 80% are singletons. V lost 4 bases to trimming and J lost 7 bases; unmatched junction nucleotides: 4. The CDR3 length is 15 residues. Germline loops: CDR1 SGHRS, CDR2 YFSETQ. Material for sequencing was PBMCs. This rearrangement joins TRBV5-1 to TRBJ1-6; TRBD1 aligns across 11 bases. The sequence was collected from a young man in good health and CMV-seronegative. CDR3 residues: CASSPRTGGNSPLHF. CDR3 DNA: TGCGCCAGCAGCCCACGGACAGGGGGCAATTCACCCCTCCACTTT.